The rows below give T cell receptor beta chains drawn from one sample of a study of T-cell reconstitution after alpha-beta-depleted transplantation in children. TCRdb reanalysed the PCR reads using MiXCR and keeps one entry per CDR3 protein. The data contain roughly 120,000 distinct CDR3 sequences, approximately 22% of them singletons. Specimen: PBMCs, mostly from graft donor cells, collected 180 days after TCRalphabeta/CD19-depleted stem cell transplant. These receptors all come from a male patient aged 2 to 10 who had a stem cell transplant for chronic granulomatous disease, so the T cells may come from the graft donor. Each CDR3 is given with its conserved first and last residue. A D gene is named only where the DNA matches it firmly. The size entry is marked missing in some rows and otherwise reads once, few, many or a size class.

cdr3_aa cdr3_nt j_call d_call v_call clone_size
CASSQVGTSGRTDTQYF TGTGCCAGCAGCCAAGTCGGGACTAGCGGCCGCACAGATACGCAGTATTTT TRBJ2-3 TRBD2 TRBV3-1 NA
CASSFSQFNTEAFF TGTGCCAGCAGCTTCTCCCAGTTTAACACTGAAGCTTTCTTT TRBJ1-1 NA TRBV7-2 NA
CASKLAGVYNEQFF TGTGCCAGCAAACTAGCGGGAGTTTACAATGAGCAGTTCTTC TRBJ2-1 TRBD2 TRBV12-3/TRBV12-4 NA
CASSGRQSLPGELFF TGTGCCAGCAGTGGCCGACAGTCGCTCCCCGGGGAGCTGTTTTTT TRBJ2-2 NA TRBV2 many
CASSQGMRQPQHF TGTGCCAGCAGCCAAGGGATGCGTCAGCCCCAGCATTTT TRBJ1-5 NA TRBV14 NA
CASSPNRDYYEQYF TGTGCCAGCTCACCTAACAGAGACTACTACGAGCAGTACTTC TRBJ2-7 NA TRBV18 NA
CSAAGTRDYEQYF TGCAGTGCTGCCGGGACTAGGGACTACGAGCAGTACTTC TRBJ2-7 TRBD2 TRBV20-1 many
CASSEAEETQYF TGTGCCAGCAGCGAGGCAGAAGAGACCCAGTACTTC TRBJ2-5 NA TRBV12-3/TRBV12-4 many
CASSTDRGLRSNQPQHF TGTGCCAGCAGCACGGACAGGGGGCTGCGTAGCAATCAGCCCCAGCATTTT TRBJ1-5 TRBD1 TRBV12-3/TRBV12-4 few
CSARDRRLAGTLNSQYF TGCAGTGCTAGAGATCGGCGACTAGCGGGAACCCTAAACAGTCAGTACTTC TRBJ2-4 TRBD2 TRBV20-1 NA
CASSYSKQGGTDTQYF TGTGCCAGCAGTTACTCGAAACAGGGCGGCACAGATACGCAGTATTTT TRBJ2-3 NA TRBV6-5 NA
CAISGPGTSGNNEQFF TGTGCCATCAGTGGACCCGGGACTAGCGGTAACAATGAGCAGTTCTTC TRBJ2-1 TRBD2 TRBV10-3 many
CASRSETSGSGEQYF TGTGCCAGCAGATCTGAGACTAGCGGGAGTGGTGAGCAGTACTTC TRBJ2-7 TRBD2 TRBV7-2 NA
CASSQPTSGSTEQYF TGTGCCAGCAGCCAACCCACTAGCGGGAGTACCGAGCAGTACTTC TRBJ2-7 TRBD2 TRBV3-1 many
CASRRRLAGAGEETQYF TGTGCCAGCAGACGCCGACTAGCGGGAGCGGGGGAAGAGACCCAGTACTTC TRBJ2-5 TRBD2 TRBV6-1 few
CASSPDRELFF TGTGCCAGCAGCCCGGACAGGGAGCTGTTTTTT TRBJ2-2 NA TRBV7-2 few
CATSDYQGTDTQYF TGTGCCACCAGTGATTATCAGGGCACAGATACGCAGTATTTT TRBJ2-3 NA TRBV24-1 many
CSARLGATMNTEAFF TGCAGTGCTAGACTCGGGGCGACCATGAACACTGAAGCTTTCTTT TRBJ1-1 NA TRBV20-1 NA
CASSLGGISYEQYF TGTGCCAGCAGCTTAGGAGGGATCTCCTACGAGCAGTACTTC TRBJ2-7 NA TRBV11-2 NA
CSARGSSGANVLTF TGCAGTGCTAGAGGAAGCTCTGGGGCCAACGTCCTGACTTTC TRBJ2-6 NA TRBV20-1 many
CATSRERGNEQYF TGTGCCACCAGCAGAGAGAGGGGAAACGAGCAGTACTTC TRBJ2-7 NA TRBV15 NA
CSARVAGGPSYEQYF TGCAGTGCTAGAGTTGCGGGGGGGCCTTCCTACGAGCAGTACTTC TRBJ2-7 TRBD2 TRBV20-1 few
CSARVYGGSTDTQYF TGCAGTGCTAGAGTGTACGGGGGGAGCACAGATACGCAGTATTTT TRBJ2-3 TRBD2 TRBV20-1 NA
CASRSWVNYEQYF TGTGCCAGCAGATCGTGGGTAAACTACGAGCAGTACTTC TRBJ2-7 NA TRBV12-3/TRBV12-4 NA
CSVEGNRTPYEQYF TGCAGCGTTGAGGGCAACCGGACTCCTTACGAGCAGTACTTC TRBJ2-7 NA TRBV29-1 many
CSVWISKTDTQYF TGCAGCGTCTGGATAAGTAAGACAGATACGCAGTATTTT TRBJ2-3 NA TRBV29-1 NA
CASSLRGANVLTF TGTGCCAGCAGTTTAAGGGGGGCCAACGTCCTGACTTTC TRBJ2-6 NA TRBV12-3/TRBV12-4 NA
CASSYRPLINSRFGLNTEAFF TGTGCCAGCAGTTACCGACCCCTTATCAACAGCAGGTTCGGGCTGAACACTGAAGCTTTCTTT TRBJ1-1 NA TRBV6-2/TRBV6-3 NA
CSARDPIGGTGELFF TGCAGTGCTAGAGATCCCATTGGAGGGACCGGGGAGCTGTTTTTT TRBJ2-2 NA TRBV20-1 many
CSVTEGGRTEAFF TGCAGCGTTACTGAAGGTGGCCGCACTGAAGCTTTCTTT TRBJ1-1 NA TRBV29-1 NA
CASSPRQGPEAFF TGTGCCAGCAGCCCACGACAGGGACCCGAAGCTTTCTTT TRBJ1-1 TRBD1 TRBV3-1 NA
CSAKGGDIEQGNLETQYF TGCAGTGCTAAGGGGGGGGACATCGAACAGGGGAATCTCGAGACCCAGTACTTC TRBJ2-5 NA TRBV20-1 few
CASSIRGYQETQYF TGCGCCAGCAGCATCAGAGGGTACCAAGAGACCCAGTACTTC TRBJ2-5 NA TRBV5-1 few
CASSPPGVEQYF TGTGCCAGCTCACCTCCGGGTGTGGAGCAGTACTTC TRBJ2-7 NA TRBV18 NA
CASSTPEASGTRDEQFF TGTGCCAGCAGTACCCCTGAGGCTAGCGGGACCAGGGATGAGCAGTTCTTC TRBJ2-1 TRBD2 TRBV25-1 NA
CASSWEGGYNEQFF TGCGCCAGCAGCTGGGAGGGGGGCTACAATGAGCAGTTCTTC TRBJ2-1 NA TRBV5-1 once
CASSLTTSGRGETQYF TGTGCCAGCAGTTTAACGACTAGCGGAAGAGGAGAGACCCAGTACTTC TRBJ2-5 TRBD2 TRBV12-3/TRBV12-4 many
CSARDGEDGTQYF TGCAGTGCTAGAGACGGGGAGGATGGGACCCAGTACTTC TRBJ2-5 NA TRBV20-1 NA
CSASPVLGGTDTQYF TGCAGTGCTTCTCCGGTTCTAGGGGGCACAGATACGCAGTATTTT TRBJ2-3 NA TRBV20-1 many
CASTWRGIKNEQFF TGTGCCAGCACCTGGAGGGGGATTAAAAATGAGCAGTTCTTC TRBJ2-1 NA TRBV12-3/TRBV12-4 few
CASRLLGNEKLFF TGCGCCAGCCGCCTTTTGGGTAATGAAAAACTGTTTTTT TRBJ1-4 NA TRBV5-1 many
CSARRPIAGSQETQYF TGCAGTGCTAGGAGGCCAATAGCGGGATCGCAAGAGACCCAGTACTTC TRBJ2-5 TRBD2 TRBV20-1 NA
CASTEEGTDTQYF TGTGCCAGTACCGAGGAGGGCACAGATACGCAGTATTTT TRBJ2-3 NA TRBV12-3/TRBV12-4 many
CATSSIFATGLKYEQYF TGTGCCACCAGCAGCATTTTCGCGACAGGACTTAAGTACGAGCAGTACTTC TRBJ2-7 NA TRBV15 NA
CASSYRDGDTDTQYF TGTGCCAGCAGTTACCGGGACGGAGACACAGATACGCAGTATTTT TRBJ2-3 NA TRBV6-5 few
CASSLVQENNEQFF TGTGCCAGCAGCTTAGTACAGGAGAACAATGAGCAGTTCTTC TRBJ2-1 NA TRBV11-2 few
CSAIQAAPGGGELFF TGCAGTGCTATACAAGCGGCCCCAGGGGGTGGGGAGCTGTTTTTT TRBJ2-2 TRBD1 TRBV20-1 few
CASSYSAGLANNEQFF TGTGCCAGCAGTTACTCGGCGGGACTAGCGAATAATGAGCAGTTCTTC TRBJ2-1 TRBD2 TRBV6-5 NA
CASRDQTTDTQYF TGTGCCAGCAGGGATCAGACCACAGATACGCAGTATTTT TRBJ2-3 NA TRBV4-2 few
CASSPQSGGNQPQHF TGTGCCAGCAGCCCACAGTCGGGGGGTAATCAGCCCCAGCATTTT TRBJ1-5 NA TRBV7-2 NA
CASRQGTSGLTDTQYF TGTGCCAGCAGACAAGGGACTAGCGGCCTCACAGATACGCAGTATTTT TRBJ2-3 TRBD2 TRBV12-3/TRBV12-4 NA
CASSSNRDSYEQYF TGTGCCAGCAGCTCTAACAGGGACTCCTACGAGCAGTACTTC TRBJ2-7 NA TRBV7-9 NA
CATSRGFRGLGITGELFF TGTGCCACCAGCAGAGGTTTTAGAGGACTAGGGATAACCGGGGAGCTGTTTTTT TRBJ2-2 TRBD2 TRBV15 many
CSVFRNTEAFF TGCAGCGTTTTTAGGAACACTGAAGCTTTCTTT TRBJ1-1 NA TRBV29-1 few
CASSFSGKGRYEQYF TGTGCCAGCAGTTTCTCGGGTAAGGGGAGATACGAGCAGTACTTC TRBJ2-7 NA TRBV28 few